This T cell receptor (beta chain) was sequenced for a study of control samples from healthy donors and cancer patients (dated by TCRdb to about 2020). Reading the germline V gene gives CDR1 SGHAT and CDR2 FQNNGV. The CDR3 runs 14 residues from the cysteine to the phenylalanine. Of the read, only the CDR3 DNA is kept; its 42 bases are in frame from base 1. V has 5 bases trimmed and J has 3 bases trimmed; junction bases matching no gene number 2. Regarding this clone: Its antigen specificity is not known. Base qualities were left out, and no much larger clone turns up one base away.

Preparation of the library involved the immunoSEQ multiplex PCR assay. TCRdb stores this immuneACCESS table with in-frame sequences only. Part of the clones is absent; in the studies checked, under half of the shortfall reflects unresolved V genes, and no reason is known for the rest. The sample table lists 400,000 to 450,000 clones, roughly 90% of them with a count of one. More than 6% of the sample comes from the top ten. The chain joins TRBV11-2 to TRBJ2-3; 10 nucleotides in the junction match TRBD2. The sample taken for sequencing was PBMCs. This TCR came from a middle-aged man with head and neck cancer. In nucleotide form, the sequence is TGTGCCAGCAGCATGACTAGCGGGACAGATACGCAGTATTTT. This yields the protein CASSMTSGTDTQYF. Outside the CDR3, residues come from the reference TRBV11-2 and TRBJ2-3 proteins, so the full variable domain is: EAGVAQSPRYKIIEKRQSVAFWCNPISGHATLYWYQQILGQGPKLLIQFQNNGVVDDSQLPKDRFSAERLKGVDSTLKIQPAKLEDSAVYLCASSMTSGTDTQYFGPGTRLTVL.